This T cell receptor beta chain comes out of a study of shared clonotypes between healthy human individuals. Study in general: Contributing individuals were two females and a few males aged 18 to 49.

The V gene's germline CDR1 is MRHNA and CDR2 SNTAGT. The CDR3 length is 17 residues. The V gene end was trimmed by 0 bases and the J gene end by 3 bases; junction bases not matched to a gene: 1. Comments on this clone: The target antigen is unknown.

Overall study findings and caveats: Genetic and exposure-history diversity was limited by the small donor number.

Study processing details: There were no quality scores in the junction-only immunoSEQ sequences, so filtering differed. Data came from immunoSEQ multiplex PCR; TCRdb stores just in-frame clones and leaves some out. Clonal size and the V and J genes are those of that table, whereas D and trimming came from the DNA. This table holds about 490,000 clones, roughly 80% found once. The receptor's source is a woman in her 40s in good health. Some clones in this sample may be carry-over from other donors' samples. The sample taken for sequencing was PBMCs. The chain uses TRBV6-4 and TRBJ2-2; 13 bases are a match to TRBD2. The CDR3 bases are TGTGCCAGCAGTGACTCGACTAGCGGGAGGCACACCGGGGAGCTGTTTTTT. It specifies CASSDSTSGRHTGELFF.